These 10 T cell receptor beta chains were sequenced from one sample in a study of CD8 T cells in Susac syndrome. After extraction with the RNeasy kit, 0.5 to 1 ug of the RNA was reverse transcribed using random hexamers. Each CDR3 protein is one row after TCRdb ran MiXCR on the immunoSEQ multiplex PCR reads. Among 250,000 or so distinct CDR3 sequences, 93% were seen once, and the ten largest hold approximately 0.07%. Sequencing input: CD4+ T cells from PBMCs. The source of these receptors is a human donor with multiple sclerosis.

The chain carries TRBV11-2 and TRBJ2-5; perhaps D is TRBD1 or TRBD2 (5 bases each). Deletions cut 4 bases from V and 6 bases from J, with 18 bases between. Germline loops: CDR1 SGHAT, CDR2 FQNNGV. The length of the CDR3 is 15 residues. The DNA of the CDR3 is TGTGCCAGCAGCTCTTTGAGGGGTCATATTAAGACCCAGTACTTC. It yields the protein CASSSLRGHIKTQYF.

This CDR3 reads CASSSVPLRETQYF. For the CDR3, the DNA is TGTGCCAGCAGTTCAGTCCCTCTTAGAGAGACCCAGTACTTC. The chain couples TRBV27 to TRBJ2-5; unclear D gene. The CDR3 is made up of 14 amino acids. Looked up from germline, CDR1 is MNHEY and CDR2 is SMNVEV (reference sequence). V was clipped by 4 bases and J by 4 bases, with 13 bases between them.

The rearrangement links TRBV2 to TRBJ1-4; D may be TRBD1 (5 bases). The germline V gene has CDR1 SNHLY and CDR2 FYNNEI. The ends were cut back, 7 bases at V and 5 bases at J, with 17 bases in the middle. CDR3 size: 15 residues. CDR3 DNA sequence: TGTGCCAGCACCAGGGACGGGAGAGGGAATGAAAAACTGTTTTTT. This translates into CASTRDGRGNEKLFF.

The CDR3 nucleotides are TGTGCCAGCAGCTTGGATCCCGGGAGAGCTTTAGAGACCCAGTACTTC. It encodes CASSLDPGRALETQYF. The gene calls are TRBV5-4 and TRBJ2-5; maybe TRBD2 (6 bases). V lost 0 bases and J lost 4, with 16 bases in between. Looked up from germline, CDR1 is SGHNT and CDR2 is YYREEE (reference sequence). The CDR3 is made up of 16 amino acids.

The genes are TRBV29-1 and TRBJ2-1, with TRBD2 matching over 11 bases. J lost 9 bases, V lost 6 bases, and 7 bases had no gene match. Germline CDR1 and CDR2: SQVTM and ANQGSEA. The CDR3 loop spans 13 amino acids. The chain's CDR3 is CSVATSGSTEQFF. The CDR3 DNA reads as TGCAGCGTAGCTACTAGCGGGAGCACTGAGCAGTTCTTC.

This chain links TRBV29-1 with TRBJ2-5; the D gene could be TRBD1 or TRBD2 (5 bases each). V dropped 2 bases and J dropped 5 bases, with 15 bases sitting between them. The CDR3 sequence is 14 residues long. CDR1 and CDR2 (germline): SQVTM, ANQGSEA. The CDR3 is CSVESWGPGETQYF. The CDR3, as DNA: TGCAGCGTTGAATCGTGGGGACCCGGGGAGACCCAGTACTTC. The full variable domain, in which reference TRBV29-1 and TRBJ2-5 provide the parts outside the CDR3, is SAVISQKPSRDICQRGTSLTIQCQVDSQVTMMFWYRQQPGQSLTLIATANQGSEATYESGFVIDKFPISRPNLTFSTLTVSNMSPEDSSIYLCSVESWGPGETQYFGPGTRLLVL.

The V and J genes are TRBV10-2 and TRBJ1-1; D not certain. CDR1 and CDR2 from the germline V gene are WSHSY and SAAADI. V was clipped by 3 bases and J by 8 bases, with 16 bases between them. CDR3 length equals 14 residues. The CDR3 sequence is CASSEGGLKREAFF. The CDR3, as DNA: TGCGCCAGCAGTGAAGGCGGACTGAAGCGAGAAGCTTTCTTT.

This clonotype has a single count. The genes are TRBV29-1 and TRBJ2-7, with D tentatively TRBD1 or TRBD2 (5 bases each). The length of the CDR3 is 12 residues. Germline loops: CDR1 SQVTM, CDR2 ANQGSEA. The ends were cut back, 6 bases at V and 5 bases at J, with 14 bases in the middle. This CDR3 is CSVSPGRDEQYF. CDR3 DNA: TGCAGCGTGTCCCCGGGACGCGACGAGCAGTACTTC.

The chain combines TRBV6-1 with TRBJ1-1; D is uncertain. CDR1 and CDR2 from the germline V gene are MNHNS and SASEGT. Trimming took off 6 bases at V and 3 bases at J, with 8 bases between the two ends. The CDR3 consists of 12 residues. CDR3 sequence (DNA): TGTGCCAGCAGAGCAGGCTACACTGAAGCTTTCTTT. This translates into CASRAGYTEAFF.

This chain uses TRBV27 with TRBJ2-7; D possibly matches TRBD1 or TRBD2 (5 bases each). Between the trimmed V and J ends, which lost 6 bases and 5 bases, there was a span of 17 bases. Per germline, CDR1 MNHEY and CDR2 SMNVEV (reference sequence). This CDR3 has 14 residues. The DNA for the CDR3 is TGTGCCAGCAGCTTGGTCGGCCGGGACCACGAGCAGTACTTC. It specifies CASSLVGRDHEQYF.